The TCR beta chain under discussion was sequenced for a study of T cell responses to AZD1222 COVID-19 vaccine. Broader study findings: Nearly half of spike-specific TCRs reportedly target variant regions that are unmutated in the B.1.351 and B.1.1.7 variants.

Note on this clone: Its antigen is as yet unknown.

Clones were read by immunoSEQ multiplex PCR, and TCRdb kept only the in-frame ones, dropping some. The table has some 120,000 clones, around nine tenths seen once. Germline V gives CDR1 MDHEN, CDR2 SYDVKM. The CDR3 loop spans 12 amino acids. V was clipped by 3 bases and J by 9 bases, with 6 bases between them. The source was peripheral blood, collected 28 days after the second AZD1222 dose. The V and J genes are TRBV28 and TRBJ1-6; D remains unclear. The TCR comes from an adult who received the AZD1222 COVID-19 vaccine. The CDR3 DNA reads TGTGCCAGCAGTTTTTCAGGTTCACCCCTCCACTTT. The encoded protein is CASSFSGSPLHF.